Presented here are 18 T cell receptor beta chains from one specimen sequenced in a study of monozygotic twins with inflammatory bowel disease. After re-calling the 5' RACE reads, TCRdb lists one entry per CDR3 protein, DNA absent. This listing includes around 380,000 distinct CDR3 sequences. The sequencing sample was made of blood. These receptors all stem from a human donor with ulcerative colitis or Crohn's disease, or a healthy co-twin of an affected twin (not recorded which).

The chain uses TRBV6-1 and TRBJ2-2. Germline loops: CDR1 MNHNS, CDR2 SASEGT. CDR3 length equals 17 residues. The chain's CDR3 is CASRTLSRPQDTGELFF.

This chain links TRBV29-1 with TRBJ1-2; the D call of TRBD1 rests on TCRdb alone, since no DNA is present to check it. The CDR3 extends over 12 amino acids. Germline-derived CDR1 and CDR2 are SQVTM and ANQGSEA. CDR3 residues: CSVSDRARGYTF.

V and J are TRBV3-1 and TRBJ2-7. The CDR3 totals 14 residues. In germline, CDR1 is LGHDT, CDR2 YNNKEL (reference sequence). The CDR3 spells CASSPRGDFYEQYF.

CDR3 sequence: CASSAGQGNHQPQHF. The J gene is TRBJ1-5, the V gene TRBV9; TCRdb's D call of TRBD1 is untestable without DNA. From germline, CDR1 is SGDLS and CDR2 YYNGEE. The CDR3 consists of 15 residues.

CDR3 in amino acids: CTSSPQGARGTGELFF. This chain connects TRBV5-1 to TRBJ2-2; TCRdb designates TRBD1, a call that cannot be tested without DNA. In germline, CDR1 is SGHRS, CDR2 YFSETQ. This CDR3 contains 16 residues.

This chain joins TRBV29-1 and TRBJ2-5; TCRdb's D call, TRBD1, is unchecked because there is no DNA. The CDR3 is 12 amino acids. The V gene's germline CDR1 is SQVTM and CDR2 ANQGSEA. CDR3 region: CSVSQGGETQYF.

This rearrangement joins TRBV5-1 to TRBJ2-1; TCRdb gives TRBD1 as the D gene, but with no DNA this cannot be confirmed. In germline, CDR1 is SGHRS, CDR2 YFSETQ. CDR3 size: 14 residues. CDR3 region: CASSLTGNYNEQFF.

The J gene is TRBJ2-2, the V gene TRBV20-1; checking the TCRdb D call of TRBD2 is not possible without DNA. Germline values: CDR1 DFQATT, CDR2 SNEGSKA (reference sequence). The length of the CDR3 is 14 residues. This CDR3 reads CSARLAGSTGELFF.

This sequence joins TRBV4-2 and TRBJ1-2; the TCRdb call, TRBD1, lacks DNA for checking. The CDR3 runs to 17 residues. Looked up from germline, CDR1 is LGHNA and CDR2 is YNFKEQ. CDR3 amino acids: CASSPRQWGGIDYGYTF.

The CDR3 reads CAINDGRGGLHEQFF. The rearrangement links TRBV10-3 to TRBJ2-1; TCRdb's D call of TRBD2 is untestable without DNA. The CDR3 loop spans 15 amino acids. The germline gives CDR1 ENHRY, CDR2 SYGVKD.

The rearrangement links TRBV20-1 to TRBJ1-2. The CDR3 sequence is 12 residues long. The germline V gene has CDR1 DFQATT and CDR2 SNEGSKA (reference sequence). The CDR3 is CSARFGPWGYTF.

The chain combines TRBV20-1 with TRBJ2-7; the TCRdb D gene call, TRBD2, has no DNA to confirm it. Germline V gene data show CDR1 as DFQATT and CDR2 as SNEGSKA (reference sequence). The CDR3 extends over 14 amino acids. The CDR3 here is CSAPLLAALYEQYF.

The J gene is TRBJ2-1, the V gene TRBV5-5. The CDR3 sequence is 13 residues long. Germline V gene lookup returns CDR1 SGHKS and CDR2 YYEKEE (reference sequence). This chain's CDR3 is CASSLDLTNEQFF.

V usage is TRBV3-1 and J usage is TRBJ2-4. Germline V gives CDR1 LGHDT, CDR2 YNNKEL (reference sequence). This CDR3 region has 15 residues. The CDR3 loop is CASSRESGRWDIQYF.

The rearrangement joins TRBV15 to TRBJ2-2; checking the TCRdb D call of TRBD1 is not possible without DNA. The CDR3 has 13 amino acids. In germline, CDR1 is LNHNV, CDR2 YYDKDF (reference sequence). The CDR3 region is CATSRAGSGELFF.

The chain combines TRBV7-2 with TRBJ2-7. Germline loops: CDR1 SGHTA, CDR2 FQGNSA. The length of the CDR3 is 13 residues. The chain's CDR3 is CASSLTELYEQYF.

The chain uses TRBV5-1 and TRBJ1-4; TCRdb's D gene call, TRBD1, goes unchecked for lack of DNA. The germline V gene encodes CDR1 SGHRS and CDR2 YFSETQ. The CDR3 has 14 amino acids. The CDR3 sequence: CASSRDSTNEKLFF.

The chain has TRBV6-5 and TRBJ2-1; the TCRdb call, TRBD2, lacks DNA for checking. The length of the CDR3 is 17 residues. Germline CDR1 reads MNHEY; CDR2 reads SVGAGI. The CDR3 protein is CASSSREGLAGANEQFF.